The 10 T cell receptor beta chains below all came from one sample that was sequenced in a study of Ad26.COV2.S vaccination and SARS-CoV-2 variants. As for treatment: some 20 received Ad26.COV2.S at low or high dose, single or two shots; roughly five received placebo; per-sample allocation not given. Sampling occurred on day 63 after the first vaccine or placebo injection. Sequencing used immunoSEQ multiplex PCR; TCRdb keeps in-frame clones, though not all of them. Seen here are 250,000 or so clones, roughly 87% observed once, and the top ten hold about 2.8%. Source: peripheral blood, taken in a trial of Ad26.COV2.S vaccine versus placebo. These receptors all stem from a person aged 18 to 59 who received the Ad26.COV2.S COVID-19 vaccine or a placebo.

The rearrangement joins TRBV7-6 to TRBJ2-2, with D possibly being TRBD1 (6 bases). Germline V gives CDR1 SGHVS, CDR2 FNYEAQ. This CDR3 is 19 amino acids long. V lost 5 bases to trimming and J lost 1 base, with 23 bases between them. CDR3 in DNA: TGTGCCAGCAGCCCCGGGCAGGGGCGAAGGGGTGGGAACACCGGGGAGCTGTTTTTT. Its protein product is CASSPGQGRRGGNTGELFF.

In its sample, this clone was seen once. This chain joins TRBV5-8 and TRBJ2-1, with TRBD2 matching 12 bases. Germline loops: CDR1 SGHTS, CDR2 YDEGEE. The CDR3 consists of 14 residues. V was clipped by 4 bases and J by 8 bases; unmatched bases: 4. The DNA of the CDR3 is TGTGCCAGCAGCCCCGGGACTAGCGGGCATGAGCAGTTCTTC. Translating it yields CASSPGTSGHEQFF. Looking up the rest from reference TRBV5-8 and TRBJ2-1 gives the full variable domain: EAGVTQSPTHLIKTRGQQATLRCSPISGHTSVYWYQQALGLGLQFLLWYDEGEERNRGNFPPRFSGRQFPNYSSELNVNALELEDSALYLCASSPGTSGHEQFFGPGTRLTVL.

In DNA, the CDR3 is TGTGCCACCAGCCCAGGTAGGGGTCGGAGCTATGGCTACACCTTC. Protein sequence: CATSPGRGRSYGYTF. The genes are TRBV15 and TRBJ1-2; a possible D gene is TRBD1 (5 bases). The V and J ends lost 5 bases and 4 bases respectively, with 17 bases between them. CDR1 and CDR2 (germline): LNHNV, YYDKDF (reference sequence). The CDR3 covers 15 residues.

This chain links TRBV28 with TRBJ2-7; D is unclear. The germline gives CDR1 MDHEN, CDR2 SYDVKM. V lost 4 bases to trimming and J lost 3 bases, with 13 bases between them. This CDR3 comprises 14 residues. The DNA of the CDR3 is TGTGCCAGCAGTTCTCAAATTAGTCTCTACGAGCAGTACTTC. It is translated as CASSSQISLYEQYF. The full variable domain, rest sourced from reference TRBV28 and TRBJ2-7, is DVKVTQSSRYLVKRTGEKVFLECVQDMDHENMFWYRQDPGLGLRLIYFSYDVKMKEKGDIPEGYSVSREKKERFSLILESASTNQTSMYLCASSSQISLYEQYFGPGTRLTVT.

The chain uses TRBV19 and TRBJ1-5, with D perhaps matching TRBD1 (6 bases). Trimming pared 5 bases from V and 6 bases from J, leaving 17 bases between. CDR1 and CDR2 (germline): LNHDA, SQIVND (reference sequence). This CDR3 region has 15 residues. The CDR3 spells CASSSRREGGQPQHF. The CDR3 DNA sequence: TGTGCCAGTAGTTCCCGGAGGGAAGGGGGTCAGCCCCAGCATTTT.

The chain combines TRBV12-5 with TRBJ2-1; 9 bases are a match to TRBD2. CDR1 LGHNT and CDR2 FRNRAP come from the germline V gene. The V gene end was trimmed by 6 bases and the J gene end by 7 bases; junction bases not matched to a gene: 7. This CDR3 contains 14 residues. DNA of the CDR3: TGTGCTAGTGGCCGGAATAGCGGGGGAAATGAGCAGTTCTTC. This translates into CASGRNSGGNEQFF.

The chain employs TRBV7-9 and TRBJ2-1; 7 bases agree with TRBD1. CDR3 length: 15 amino acids. V lost 5 bases and J lost 6; bases outside the gene matches: 10. CDR1 SEHNR and CDR2 FQNEAQ come from the germline V gene (reference sequence). The CDR3 protein is CASSNPLNRGNEQFF. DNA of the CDR3: TGTGCCAGCAGCAATCCCTTGAACAGGGGCAATGAGCAGTTCTTC.

V usage is TRBV24-1 and J usage is TRBJ2-1; D ambiguous. CDR1 KGHDR and CDR2 SFDVKD come from the germline V gene. This CDR3 has 12 amino acids. The germline V and J ends were trimmed by 6 bases and 8 bases, with 10 bases remaining between them. CDR3 loop: CATSTLGHEQFF. CDR3 nucleotides: TGTGCCACCAGTACGCTTGGCCATGAGCAGTTCTTC.

This chain joins TRBV11-2 and TRBJ2-3, with 8 bases matching TRBD2. Germline V gene lookup returns CDR1 SGHAT and CDR2 FQNNGV. V was clipped by 6 bases and J by 4 bases; unmatched bases: 15. This CDR3 comprises 17 residues. The CDR3 DNA follows: TGTGCCAGCAGATCCCGGGGGGGAGATGGAAATTCAGATACGCAGTATTTT. It encodes CASRSRGGDGNSDTQYF.

This chain joins TRBV6-2 or TRBV6-3 and TRBJ1-6; D gene unclear. V dropped 2 bases and J dropped 0 bases, with 14 bases sitting between them. The CDR3 runs 18 residues. Germline V CDR1 and CDR2: MNHEY, SVGEGT. The DNA for the CDR3 is TGTGCCAGCAGTTACCTTCGGCGGATGAGCTCCTATAATTCACCCCTCCACTTT. This codes for CASSYLRRMSSYNSPLHF.